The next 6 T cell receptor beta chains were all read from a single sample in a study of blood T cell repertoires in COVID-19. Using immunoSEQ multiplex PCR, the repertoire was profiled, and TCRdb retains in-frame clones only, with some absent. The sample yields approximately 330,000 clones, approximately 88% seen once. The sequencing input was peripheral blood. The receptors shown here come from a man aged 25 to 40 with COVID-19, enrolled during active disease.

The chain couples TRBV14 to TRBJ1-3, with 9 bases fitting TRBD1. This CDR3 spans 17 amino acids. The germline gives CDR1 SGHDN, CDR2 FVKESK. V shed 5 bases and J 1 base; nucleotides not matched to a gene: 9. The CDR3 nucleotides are TGTGCCAGCAGCTACCGGACAGGGGCCCTTTCTGGAAACACCATATATTTT. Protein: CASSYRTGALSGNTIYF.

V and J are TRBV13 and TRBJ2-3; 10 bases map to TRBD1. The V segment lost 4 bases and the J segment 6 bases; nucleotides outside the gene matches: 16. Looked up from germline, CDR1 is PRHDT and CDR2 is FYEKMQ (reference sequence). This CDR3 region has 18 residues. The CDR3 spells CASSSKWTGGQKLDTQYF. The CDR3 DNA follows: TGTGCCAGCAGCTCAAAATGGACAGGGGGTCAAAAGTTGGATACGCAGTATTTT.

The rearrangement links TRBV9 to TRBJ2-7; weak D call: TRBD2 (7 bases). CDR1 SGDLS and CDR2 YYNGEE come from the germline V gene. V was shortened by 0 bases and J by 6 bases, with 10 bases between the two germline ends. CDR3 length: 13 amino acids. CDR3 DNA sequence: TGTGCCAGCAGCGTAGGGGGAGGGGGCGAGCAGTACTTC. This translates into CASSVGGGGEQYF.

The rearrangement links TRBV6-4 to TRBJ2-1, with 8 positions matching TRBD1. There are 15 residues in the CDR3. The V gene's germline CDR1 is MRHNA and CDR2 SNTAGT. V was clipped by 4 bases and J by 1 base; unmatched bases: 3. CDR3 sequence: CASSATGGSYNEQFF. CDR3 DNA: TGTGCCAGCAGTGCCACAGGGGGGTCCTACAATGAGCAGTTCTTC.

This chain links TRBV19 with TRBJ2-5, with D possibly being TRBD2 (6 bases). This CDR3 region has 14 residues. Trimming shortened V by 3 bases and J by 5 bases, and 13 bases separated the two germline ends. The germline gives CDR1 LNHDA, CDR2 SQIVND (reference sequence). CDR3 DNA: TGTGCCAGTAGTATTGGAGGGGTAGGGGAGACCCAGTACTTC. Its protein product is CASSIGGVGETQYF.

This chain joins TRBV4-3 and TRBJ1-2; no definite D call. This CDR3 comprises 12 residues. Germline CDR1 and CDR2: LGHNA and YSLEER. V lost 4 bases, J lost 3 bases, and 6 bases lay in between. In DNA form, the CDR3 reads TGCGCCAGCAGCCTAAATGACTATGGCTACACCTTC. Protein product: CASSLNDYGYTF.